Listed below are T cell receptor beta chains from one sample, sequenced in a study of T cell responses to AZD1222 COVID-19 vaccine. Produced via immunoSEQ multiplex PCR; TCRdb's table is partial and in-frame only. The sample comprises over 85,000 clones, 84% of which are singletons, and 14% rests with the top ten. This specimen was peripheral blood, taken 28 days after the second AZD1222 dose. Receptor source: an adult who received the AZD1222 COVID-19 vaccine. Each CDR3 is given with its conserved first and last residue. Each record gives: D gene, V gene, clone size, J gene, CDR3 DNA, CDR3 protein. The D gene is left open where the match is weak. Size is omitted from some rows. Given values are once, few, many or a class for expanded clones.

TRBD1	TRBV9	NA	TRBJ2-3	TGTGCCAGCAGCGCTATCAGGGGGTTGATTACAGATACGCAGTATTTT	CASSAIRGLITDTQYF
TRBD1	TRBV23-1	NA	TRBJ2-2	TGCGCCAGCAGTCCTTCGGGACAGGGGGCGTCCGGGGAGCTGTTTTTT	CASSPSGQGASGELFF
NA	TRBV6-5	NA	TRBJ1-2	TGTGCCAGCAGTTCACCGGGTACCTATGGCTACACCTTC	CASSSPGTYGYTF
NA	TRBV4-1	once	TRBJ2-4	TGCGCCAGCAGCCAGTCCCCCCGACAAGTAGCCAAAAACATTCAGTACTTC	CASSQSPRQVAKNIQYF
TRBD1	TRBV19	NA	TRBJ2-7	TGTGCCAGTAGTGTAACTTGGACAGGGGGCATCTACGAGCAGTACTTC	CASSVTWTGGIYEQYF
TRBD1	TRBV5-1	once	TRBJ2-2	TGCGCCAGCAGCTCCAGGACAGGGATTAACGCCGGGGAGCTGTTTTTT	CASSSRTGINAGELFF
TRBD2	TRBV11-3	NA	TRBJ2-3	TGTGCCTGGGGGAGGGGTTTGGATACGCAGTATTTT	CAWGRGLDTQYF
NA	TRBV7-6	NA	TRBJ2-1	TGTGCCAGCAGCTCCATTAGCGGAAAAGCCTACAATGAGCAGTTCTTC	CASSSISGKAYNEQFF
TRBD1	TRBV9	NA	TRBJ2-2	TGTGCCAGCAGCGCCAGTGAGGGGGGACAGGTGAACACCGGGGAGCTGTTTTTT	CASSASEGGQVNTGELFF
TRBD1	TRBV2	NA	TRBJ1-4	TGTGCCAGCAATCCGGGACAGGGGGCTAATGAAAAACTGTTTTTT	CASNPGQGANEKLFF
NA	TRBV5-5	NA	TRBJ2-1	TGTGCCAGCAGCTTGAAACTAGGGGGCTACAATGAGCAGTTCTTC	CASSLKLGGYNEQFF
TRBD1	TRBV6-5	once	TRBJ1-1	TGTGCCAGCAGTAGCCTGGACAGGTGGGAGTTTTTCTTT	CASSSLDRWEFFF
NA	TRBV5-4	NA	TRBJ1-1	TGTGCCAGCAGCTTCCAAGGGGCAGTCACTGAAGCTTTCTTT	CASSFQGAVTEAFF
NA	TRBV7-2	NA	TRBJ1-1	TGTGCCAGCAGTACCAGGCAAACGAGCTTTTACACTGAAGCTTTCTTT	CASSTRQTSFYTEAFF
NA	TRBV5-1	NA	TRBJ2-1	TGCGCCAGCAGCTTGCTAACTTACAATGAGCAGTTCTTC	CASSLLTYNEQFF
NA	TRBV3-1/TRBV3-2	NA	TRBJ1-5	TGTGCCAGCAGCCCCACAAGGAACAGCAATCAGCCCCAGCATTTT	CASSPTRNSNQPQHF
NA	TRBV27	NA	TRBJ2-2	TGTGCCAGCAGTTTCGAAATTGTATTTAGGGACACCGGGGAGCTGTTTTTT	CASSFEIVFRDTGELFF
NA	TRBV4-2	NA	TRBJ1-1	TGTGCCAGCAGCCCCGGGACCACAGGGTACACGAACACTGAAGCTTTCTTT	CASSPGTTGYTNTEAFF
NA	TRBV7-6	NA	TRBJ2-5	TGTGCCAGCAGCTTAGGGGCCCTAGCGAGAGAGACCCAGTACTTC	CASSLGALARETQYF